This TCR beta chain was observed in a study of cytomegalovirus exposure and HLA in healthy donors. Overall study: Out of 150 million to 200 million T cells, an earlier analysis found around 110 million unique TCR beta sequences in total. Study-wide points: The majority of TCR sequences were rare, yet some public TCRs appeared in many donors. TCR beta chains numbering more than 150 were designated cytomegalovirus-associated.

The study ran its PCR with 60 Vbeta and 13 Jbeta primers. Profiling relied on immunoSEQ multiplex PCR, and the TCRdb table lists in-frame clones only, not all of them. Here the sample spans roughly 150,000 clones, around 77% being singletons. V was trimmed by 0 bases and J by 1 base, leaving 7 bases between them. From germline, CDR1 is SGHTS and CDR2 YDEGEE. This CDR3 has 14 residues. This clone is a singleton in its sample. The antigen remains unidentified. These donors, healthy bone marrow donors, were studied. What was sequenced was PBMCs. The gene calls are TRBV5-8 and TRBJ2-5; weak D call: TRBD1 (6 bases). This TCR was recovered from a man aged 50 or older in good health and CMV-seropositive. The CDR3 region is CASSLGGLQETQYF. CDR3 nucleotide sequence: TGTGCCAGCAGCTTGGGGGGGCTCCAAGAGACCCAGTACTTC.